The T cell receptor beta chain under discussion was sequenced for a study of HIV-infected children after antiretroviral therapy interruption. Study at large: For the interruption arm, samples span week 0 through about 3 years after study end. Findings and caveats of the study: Naive CD4+ Gini coefficient rose by interruption end, suggesting clonal expansion.

The length of the CDR3 is 17 residues. V dropped 4 bases and J dropped 5; count of bases not matched to a gene: 11. The germline CDR1 and CDR2 sequences are SGHRS and YFSETQ. A 3' RACE protocol on RNA, with unique molecular identifiers, produced the TCR library. One entry per CDR3 protein results from TCRdb running MiXCR on the 3' RACE reads. The table includes some 38,000 distinct CDR3 sequences, over 6.5% detected once. This clonotype showed up many times. Its antigen is undetermined. This sample's treatment: PENTA 11 planned treatment interruption arm or continuous ART arm. Samples needed at least 5 million viable cryopreserved PBMCs. Naive CD4+ CD45RA+ CD45RO- T cells were sorted from thawed PBMCs.

The sequences come from CD45RA+ CD4+ T cells from PBMCs, pooled from several time points, collected from a donor given antiretroviral therapy, either interrupted or continuous. Described subset: naive CD4+ CD45RA+ CD45RO- T cells. This TCR was sampled from a pool of human donors with HIV. The V gene is TRBV5-1, the J gene TRBJ2-5, with TRBD2 matching 13 bases. The CDR3 loop reads CASSGTLGLAGVETQYF. The CDR3 DNA reads TGCGCCAGCAGCGGGACGCTCGGACTAGCGGGGGTTGAGACCCAGTACTTC.